The text below deals with one T cell receptor (beta chain). This specimen belongs to a study of blood T cells in healthy people across ages. Germline V CDR1 and CDR2: SQVTM, ANQGSEA. Trimming stripped 7 bases from V and 7 bases from J, with 10 bases between. This CDR3 has 10 amino acids. For the second PCR, which ran for about 6 to 11 cycles, a sample-barcoded 5' primer and a J-beta primer mix were used. Each CDR3 protein is one row after TCRdb ran MiXCR on the 5' RACE reads. This sample carries fewer than 1,200,000 distinct CDR3 sequences, less than 25% of them seen once, and the ten largest clones take less than 0.85%. The same sample was also used in a study of T cells of mothers and their children. This second study says: Related and unrelated pairs show similar thymic shaping of TCR recombination output.

Sequencing input: blood. The receptor comes from a girl aged 2 to 9 in good health. The chain joins TRBV29-1 to TRBJ1-2; D is unclear. The CDR3 bases are TGCAGCGCCAATGTTGTTGGCTACACCTTC. It encodes CSANVVGYTF.